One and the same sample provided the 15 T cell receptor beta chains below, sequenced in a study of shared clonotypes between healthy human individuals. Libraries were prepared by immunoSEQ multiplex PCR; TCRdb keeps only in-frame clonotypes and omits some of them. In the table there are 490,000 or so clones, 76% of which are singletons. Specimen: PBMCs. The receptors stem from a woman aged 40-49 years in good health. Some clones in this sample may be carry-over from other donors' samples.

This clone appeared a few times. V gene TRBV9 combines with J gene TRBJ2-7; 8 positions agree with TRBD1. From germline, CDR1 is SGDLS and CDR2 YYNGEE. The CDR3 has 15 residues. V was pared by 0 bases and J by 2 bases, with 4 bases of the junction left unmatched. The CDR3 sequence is CASSVADRAAYEQYF. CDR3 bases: TGTGCCAGCAGCGTAGCGGACAGGGCCGCCTACGAGCAGTACTTC. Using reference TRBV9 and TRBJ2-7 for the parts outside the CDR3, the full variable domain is DSGVTQTPKHLITATGQRVTLRCSPRSGDLSVYWYQQSLDQGLQFLIQYYNGEERAKGNILERFSAQQFPDLHSELNLSSLELGDSALYFCASSVADRAAYEQYFGPGTRLTVT.

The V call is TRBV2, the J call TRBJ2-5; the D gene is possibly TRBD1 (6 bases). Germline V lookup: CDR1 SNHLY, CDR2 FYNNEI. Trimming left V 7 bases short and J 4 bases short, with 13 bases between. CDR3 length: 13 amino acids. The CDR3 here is CASIRGNGETQYF. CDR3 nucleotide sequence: TGTGCCAGCATCAGGGGTAACGGAGAGACCCAGTACTTC. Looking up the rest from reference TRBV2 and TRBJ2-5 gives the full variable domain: EPEVTQTPSHQVTQMGQEVILRCVPISNHLYFYWYRQILGQKVEFLVSFYNNEISEKSEIFDDQFSVERPDGSNFTLKIRSTKLEDSAMYFCASIRGNGETQYFGPGTRLLVL.

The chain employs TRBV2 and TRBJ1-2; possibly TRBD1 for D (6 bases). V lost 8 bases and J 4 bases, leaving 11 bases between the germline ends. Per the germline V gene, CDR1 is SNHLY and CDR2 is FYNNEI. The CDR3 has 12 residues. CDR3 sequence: CASYDRLYGYTF. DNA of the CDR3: TGTGCCAGCTATGACAGGCTCTATGGCTACACCTTC.

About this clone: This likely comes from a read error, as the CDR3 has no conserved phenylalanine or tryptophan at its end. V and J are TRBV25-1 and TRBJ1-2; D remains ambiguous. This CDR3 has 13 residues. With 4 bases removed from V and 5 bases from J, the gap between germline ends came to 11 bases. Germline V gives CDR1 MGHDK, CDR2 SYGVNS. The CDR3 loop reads CASSVDIFYGYTL. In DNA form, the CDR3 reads TGTGCCAGCAGTGTCGACATCTTTTATGGCTACACCCTC.

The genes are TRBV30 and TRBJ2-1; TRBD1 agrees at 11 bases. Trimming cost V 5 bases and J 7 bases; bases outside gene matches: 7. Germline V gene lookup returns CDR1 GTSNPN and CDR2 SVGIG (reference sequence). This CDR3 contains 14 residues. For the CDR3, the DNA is TGTGCCTGGGGGACAGGGGGTTTTGGGAATGAGCAGTTCTTC. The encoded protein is CAWGTGGFGNEQFF.

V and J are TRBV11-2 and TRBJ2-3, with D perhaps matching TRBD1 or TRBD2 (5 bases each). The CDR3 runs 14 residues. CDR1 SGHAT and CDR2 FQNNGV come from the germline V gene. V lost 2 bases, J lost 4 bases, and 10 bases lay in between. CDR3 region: CASSLNEGPDTQYF. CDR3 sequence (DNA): TGTGCCAGCAGCTTAAATGAGGGACCAGATACGCAGTATTTT. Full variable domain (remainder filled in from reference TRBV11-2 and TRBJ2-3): EAGVAQSPRYKIIEKRQSVAFWCNPISGHATLYWYQQILGQGPKLLIQFQNNGVVDDSQLPKDRFSAERLKGVDSTLKIQPAKLEDSAVYLCASSLNEGPDTQYFGPGTRLTVL.

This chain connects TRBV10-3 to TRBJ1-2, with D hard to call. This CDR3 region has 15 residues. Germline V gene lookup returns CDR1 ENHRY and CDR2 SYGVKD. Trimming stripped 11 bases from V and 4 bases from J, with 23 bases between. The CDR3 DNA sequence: TGTGCCCCCCAACCCAATAGACCACTCGGCTATGGCTACACCTTC. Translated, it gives CAPQPNRPLGYGYTF.

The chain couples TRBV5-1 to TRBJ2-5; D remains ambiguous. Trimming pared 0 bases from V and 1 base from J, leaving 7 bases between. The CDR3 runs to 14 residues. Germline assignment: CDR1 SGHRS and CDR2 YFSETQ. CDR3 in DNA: TGCGCCAGCAGCTTGGAAGCCAGCCAAGAGACCCAGTACTTC. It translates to CASSLEASQETQYF.

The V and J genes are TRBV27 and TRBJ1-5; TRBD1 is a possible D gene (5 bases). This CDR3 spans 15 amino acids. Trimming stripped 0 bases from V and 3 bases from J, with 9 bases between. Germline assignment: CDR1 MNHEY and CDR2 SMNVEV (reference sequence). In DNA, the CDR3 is TGTGCCAGCAGTTTATCGACCAGGGCCAATCAGCCCCAGCATTTT. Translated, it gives CASSLSTRANQPQHF.

As DNA, the CDR3 is TGTGCCAGCAGCATATTCCAGGGGGCCTACAATGAGCAGTTCTTC. This codes for CASSIFQGAYNEQFF. The V and J genes are TRBV5-4 and TRBJ2-1, with 7 bases that match TRBD1. CDR3 length: 15 residues. The ends lost 4 bases at V and 2 bases at J; junction bases unmatched: 6. Germline lookup yields CDR1 SGHNT and CDR2 YYREEE (reference sequence).

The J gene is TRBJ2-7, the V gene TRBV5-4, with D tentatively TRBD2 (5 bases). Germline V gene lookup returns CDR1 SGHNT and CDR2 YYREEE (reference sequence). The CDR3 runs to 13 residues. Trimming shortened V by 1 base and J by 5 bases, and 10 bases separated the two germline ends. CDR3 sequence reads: CASSLTRANEQYF. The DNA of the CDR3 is TGTGCCAGCAGCTTGACTAGGGCCAACGAGCAGTACTTC.

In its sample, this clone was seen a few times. The CDR3: CASSPSMSYNEQFF. The CDR3 DNA reads TGTGCCAGCAGTCCCTCGATGTCCTACAATGAGCAGTTCTTC. The chain uses TRBV6-6 and TRBJ2-1; D gene uncertain. V shed 5 bases and J shed 1 base, with 9 bases lying between them. CDR1 is MNHNY and CDR2 is SVGAGI in the germline V gene (reference sequence). CDR3 length: 14 amino acids.

CDR3 loop: CASSPPLTYTQYF. CDR3 coding DNA: TGTGCCAGCTCACCACCTCTAACTTATACGCAGTATTTT. The V gene is TRBV18, the J gene TRBJ2-3; D is unclear. Trimming removed 0 bases at V and 7 bases at J, with 8 bases between. This CDR3 has 13 amino acids. Germline V CDR1 and CDR2: KGHSH, LQKENI.

Here the CDR3 reads CSAKGSSYNEQFF. The CDR3 DNA follows: TGCAGCGCGAAAGGGAGCTCCTACAATGAGCAGTTCTTC. V gene TRBV29-1 combines with J gene TRBJ2-1, with TRBD2 as a possible D gene (5 bases). The CDR3 loop spans 13 amino acids. V lost 7 bases and J lost 0, with 10 bases in between. Germline CDR1 and CDR2: SQVTM and ANQGSEA.

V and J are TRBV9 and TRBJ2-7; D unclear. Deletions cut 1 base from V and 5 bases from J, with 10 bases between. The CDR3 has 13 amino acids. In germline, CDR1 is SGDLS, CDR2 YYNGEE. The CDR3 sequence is CASSVIGTDEQYF. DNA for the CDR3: TGTGCCAGCAGCGTAATTGGCACGGACGAGCAGTACTTC.